What follows are 9 T cell receptor beta chains derived from one specimen sequenced in a study of identical twins. A single record per CDR3 protein comes from TCRdb applying MiXCR to the 5' RACE reads. This table holds about 240,000 distinct CDR3 sequences, about 11% found once. Sequenced sample: memory T cells sorted from blood. Receptors were obtained from a man aged 50 or older in good health.

This clonotype was detected only a few times. J is TRBJ2-1 and V is TRBV28, with D tentatively TRBD1 or TRBD2 (5 bases each). Germline loops: CDR1 MDHEN, CDR2 SYDVKM. V shed 8 bases and J shed 4 bases, with 15 bases lying between them. This CDR3 has 14 residues. CDR3 in amino acids: CASYGAFLYNEQFF. The CDR3 nucleotides read TGTGCCAGCTACGGGGCCTTTCTTTACAATGAGCAGTTCTTC.

This clonotype came up many times. The J gene is TRBJ1-5, the V gene TRBV6-1; D is undetermined. CDR1 MNHNS and CDR2 SASEGT come from the germline V gene. With 5 bases removed from V and 10 bases from J, the gap between germline ends came to 6 bases. CDR3 length equals 10 residues. The CDR3 bases are TGTGCCAGCAGTACGGACCCCCAGCATTTT. Its translation is CASSTDPQHF.

This clonotype was detected a few times. The germline gene is not matched at one end of the junction; a read error may be the cause. CDR3 protein: CSVRKNEQYF. CDR3 bases: TGCAGTGTTAGAAAGAACGAGCAGTACTTC. This chain connects TRBV20-1 to TRBJ2-7; D gene unclear. Germline CDR1 is DFQATT and CDR2 is SNEGSKA (reference sequence). The CDR3 spans 10 residues.

This clonotype was seen many times. The V gene is TRBV5-1, the J gene TRBJ2-7, with TRBD1 as a possible D gene (6 bases). CDR1 and CDR2 from the germline V gene are SGHRS and YFSETQ. V was trimmed by 4 bases and J by 1 base, leaving 21 bases between them. This CDR3 has 17 amino acids. The CDR3 nucleotides are TGCGCCAGCAGCAGGACAGCAGCCGGGACGCTTTCCTACGAGCAGTACTTC. Encoded protein: CASSRTAAGTLSYEQYF.

There are a few counts of this clonotype. J is TRBJ1-2 and V is TRBV14, with 9 bases that match TRBD1. With 4 bases clipped from V and 8 bases from J, the junction kept 5 bases outside the gene matches. This CDR3 region has 13 residues. From germline, CDR1 is SGHDN and CDR2 FVKESK. CDR3 sequence (DNA): TGTGCCAGCAGCCGACAGGGGGAGGGCGGCTACACCTTC. Translated, it gives CASSRQGEGGYTF.

This clonotype showed up just a few times. V gene TRBV6-2 or TRBV6-3 combines with J gene TRBJ2-1, with 11 positions matching TRBD1. The V gene's germline CDR1 is MNHEY and CDR2 SVGEGT. V gave up 8 bases and J gave up 9 bases; unmatched junction bases: 12. The CDR3 loop spans 15 amino acids. CDR3 in DNA: TGTGCCAGCCGACGCTACGGACAGGGGGCGCGTGAGCAGTTCTTC. This encodes CASRRYGQGAREQFF.

This clonotype was picked up many times. The genes are TRBV10-3 and TRBJ2-5; D not certain. The V and J ends lost 5 bases and 1 base respectively, with 14 bases between them. The CDR3 totals 15 residues. Germline-derived CDR1 and CDR2 are ENHRY and SYGVKD. The CDR3 region has the DNA TGTGCCATCAGTTCAGTGCTATCCGCCCAAGAGACCCAGTACTTC. It translates to CAISSVLSAQETQYF.

In its sample, this clonotype was seen many times. The chain is built from TRBV30 and TRBJ2-1; D might be TRBD1 (6 bases). The length of the CDR3 is 15 residues. Trimming stripped 1 base from V and 6 bases from J, with 16 bases between. The germline V gene has CDR1 GTSNPN and CDR2 SVGIG (reference sequence). CDR3 protein: CAWSEAGTRLNEQFF. Written as DNA, the CDR3 is TGTGCCTGGAGTGAGGCCGGGACACGCCTCAATGAGCAGTTCTTC.

In its sample, this clonotype was seen many times. The rearrangement uses TRBV14 and TRBJ2-3; D could derive from TRBD1 or TRBD2 (5 bases each). The CDR3 length is 16 residues. Germline loops: CDR1 SGHDN, CDR2 FVKESK. The ends were cut back, 0 bases at V and 2 bases at J, with 12 bases in the middle. DNA of the CDR3: TGTGCCAGCAGCCAAGAGGGGACGGCGAACACAGATACGCAGTATTTT. Protein: CASSQEGTANTDTQYF.